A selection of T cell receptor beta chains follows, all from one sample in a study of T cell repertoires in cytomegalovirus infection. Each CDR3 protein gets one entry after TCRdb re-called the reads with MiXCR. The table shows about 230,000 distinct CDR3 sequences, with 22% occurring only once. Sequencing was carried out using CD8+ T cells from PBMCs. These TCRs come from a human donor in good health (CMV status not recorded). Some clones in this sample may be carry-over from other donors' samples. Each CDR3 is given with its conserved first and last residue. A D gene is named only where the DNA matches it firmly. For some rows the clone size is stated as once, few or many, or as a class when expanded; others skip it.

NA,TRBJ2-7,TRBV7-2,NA,CASSFRGEQYF,TGTGCCAGCAGCTTCAGGGGCGAGCAGTACTTC
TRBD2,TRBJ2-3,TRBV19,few,CASSISSSGGAPSTDTQYF,TGTGCCAGTAGTATCTCCTCTAGCGGGGGGGCCCCGAGCACAGATACGCAGTATTTT
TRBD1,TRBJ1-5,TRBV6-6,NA,CASRNRDSHQPQHF,TGTGCCAGCAGAAACCGGGACAGCCATCAGCCCCAGCATTTT
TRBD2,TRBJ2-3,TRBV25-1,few,CASRLAATDTQYF,TGTGCCAGCAGACTAGCGGCCACAGATACGCAGTATTTT
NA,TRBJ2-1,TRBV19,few,CASSISDSPYNEQFF,TGTGCCAGTAGTATTAGCGACTCACCCTACAATGAGCAGTTCTTC
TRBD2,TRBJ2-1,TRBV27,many,CASSLSGGGAGEQFF,TGTGCCAGCAGTTTATCGGGCGGGGGGGCAGGAGAGCAGTTCTTC
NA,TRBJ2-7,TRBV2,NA,CASRLDTSSYEQYF,TGTGCCAGCAGACTCGACACGAGCTCCTACGAGCAGTACTTC
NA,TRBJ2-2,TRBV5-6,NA,CASILQRADYTGELFF,TGTGCCAGCATCCTTCAAAGGGCAGATTACACCGGGGAGCTGTTTTTT
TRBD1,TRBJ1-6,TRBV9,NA,CASSSDRGFGNSPLHF,TGTGCCAGCAGCTCAGACAGGGGTTTTGGGAATTCACCCCTCCACTTT
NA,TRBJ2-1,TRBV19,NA,CASSRSRQSSYNEQFF,TGTGCCAGTAGTAGAAGCCGGCAGAGCTCCTACAATGAGCAGTTCTTC
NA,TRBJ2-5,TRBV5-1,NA,CASSLAVGGGRETQYF,TGCGCCAGCAGCTTGGCCGTGGGAGGGGGAAGAGAGACCCAGTACTTC
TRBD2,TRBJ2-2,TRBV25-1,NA,CASSELTSGPNTGELFF,TGTGCCAGCAGTGAACTTACTAGCGGCCCGAACACCGGGGAGCTGTTTTTT
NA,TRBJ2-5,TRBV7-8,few,CASSPLPGGQETQYF,TGTGCCAGCAGCCCCTTACCCGGAGGACAAGAGACCCAGTACTTC
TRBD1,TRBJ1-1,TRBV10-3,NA,CAISERQGLKVNTEAFF,TGTGCCATCAGTGAGCGACAGGGGTTAAAGGTGAACACTGAAGCTTTCTTT
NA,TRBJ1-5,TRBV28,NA,CASRATESNQPQHF,TGTGCCAGCAGAGCGACAGAGAGCAATCAGCCCCAGCATTTT
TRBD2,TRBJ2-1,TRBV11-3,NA,CASSPGRGGNEQFF,TGTGCCAGCAGCCCCGGGCGGGGGGGAAATGAGCAGTTCTTC
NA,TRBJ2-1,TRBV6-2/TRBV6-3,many,CASSQGGTYNEQFF,TGTGCCAGCAGTCAGGGTGGAACGTACAATGAGCAGTTCTTC
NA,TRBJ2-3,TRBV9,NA,CASSARVGGVADTQYF,TGTGCCAGCAGCGCCCGAGTGGGGGGAGTAGCAGATACGCAGTATTTT
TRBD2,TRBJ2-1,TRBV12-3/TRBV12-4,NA,CASSLNLGGNEQFF,TGTGCCAGCAGTTTAAATTTGGGGGGGAATGAGCAGTTCTTC
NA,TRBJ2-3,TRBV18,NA,CASSPLAALSTDTQYF,TGTGCCAGCTCACCACTGGCGGCCCTGAGCACAGATACGCAGTATTTT
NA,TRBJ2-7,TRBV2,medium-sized,CASTPPGNSPYEQYF,TGTGCCAGCACTCCGCCCGGGAACTCCCCCTACGAGCAGTACTTC
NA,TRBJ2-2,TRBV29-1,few,CSAKPGPESTGELFF,TGCAGCGCTAAACCGGGACCCGAGAGTACCGGGGAGCTGTTTTTT
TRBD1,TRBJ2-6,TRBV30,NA,CAWSVRTGSSGANVLTF,TGTGCCTGGAGTGTAAGGACAGGGAGCTCTGGGGCCAACGTCCTGACTTTC
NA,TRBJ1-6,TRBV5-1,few,CASGDTYNSYNSPLHF,TGCGCCAGCGGGGACACCTATAACTCCTATAATTCACCCCTCCACTTT
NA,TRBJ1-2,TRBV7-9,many,CASSPGMGNYGYTF,TGTGCCAGCAGCCCCGGTATGGGGAACTATGGCTACACCTTC
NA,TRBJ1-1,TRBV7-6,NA,CASINGKGTEAFF,TGTGCCAGCATCAATGGGAAGGGCACTGAAGCTTTCTTT
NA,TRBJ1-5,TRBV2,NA,CASSDSSNQPQHF,TGTGCCAGCAGTGATAGCAGCAATCAGCCCCAGCATTTT
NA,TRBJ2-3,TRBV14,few,CASSQTPDYAQYF,TGTGCCAGCAGCCAAACTCCCGACTACGCTCAGTATTTT
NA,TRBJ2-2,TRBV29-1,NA,CSAIEGTGELFF,TGCAGCGCAATAGAAGGGACCGGGGAGCTGTTTTTT
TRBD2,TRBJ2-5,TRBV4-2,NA,CASSQEVGRGAAETQYF,TGTGCCAGCAGCCAAGAAGTCGGGCGGGGGGCCGCGGAGACCCAGTACTTC
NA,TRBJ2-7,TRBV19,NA,CASSIGIGNFYEQYF,TGTGCCAGTAGTATAGGGATAGGAAATTTCTACGAGCAGTACTTC
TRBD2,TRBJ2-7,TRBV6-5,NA,CASSPAPSGGVEQYF,TGTGCCAGCAGTCCCGCTCCTAGCGGGGGGGTGGAGCAGTACTTC
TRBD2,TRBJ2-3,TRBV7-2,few,CASSITATSGGAIDTQYF,TGTGCCAGCAGCATTACGGCGACTAGCGGGGGGGCCATAGATACGCAGTATTTT
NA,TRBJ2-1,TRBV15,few,CATSRDGVFRNEQFF,TGTGCCACCAGCAGAGATGGGGTTTTCCGGAATGAGCAGTTCTTC
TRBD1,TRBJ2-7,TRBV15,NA,CATNKGTGTGASYEQYF,TGTGCCACCAACAAAGGGACCGGGACAGGGGCCTCCTACGAGCAGTACTTC
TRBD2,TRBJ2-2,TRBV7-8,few,CASSFRVSGGENTGELFF,TGTGCCAGCAGCTTTAGGGTTAGCGGGGGGGAGAACACCGGGGAGCTGTTTTTT
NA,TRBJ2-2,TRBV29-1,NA,CSFGETNTGELFF,TGCAGCTTTGGAGAAACGAACACCGGGGAGCTGTTTTTT
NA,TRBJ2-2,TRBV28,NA,CASSGTGVTGELFF,TGTGCCAGCTCTGGAACGGGGGTCACCGGGGAGCTGTTTTTT
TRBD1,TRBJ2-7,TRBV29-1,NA,CSVLGDSGPYEQYF,TGCAGCGTTCTGGGGGACAGTGGGCCCTACGAGCAGTACTTC
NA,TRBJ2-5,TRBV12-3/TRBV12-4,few,CASSLGGVETQYF,TGTGCCAGCAGCCTTGGGGGTGTGGAGACCCAGTACTTC
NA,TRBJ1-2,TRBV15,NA,CATSSDSLGYRYTF,TGTGCCACCAGCTCCGACTCCCTTGGCTATCGCTACACCTTC
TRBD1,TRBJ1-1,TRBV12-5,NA,CASGPGGTEAFF,TGTGCTAGTGGACCAGGGGGCACTGAAGCTTTCTTT
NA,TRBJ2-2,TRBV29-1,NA,CSVGLWGDTGELFF,TGCAGCGTCGGGTTATGGGGGGACACCGGGGAGCTGTTTTTT
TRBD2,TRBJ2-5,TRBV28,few,CASSTFAGVETQYF,TGTGCCAGCAGTACTTTTGCGGGGGTGGAGACCCAGTACTTC
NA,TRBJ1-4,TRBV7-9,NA,CASTIHEKLFF,TGTGCCAGCACCATACATGAAAAACTGTTTTTT
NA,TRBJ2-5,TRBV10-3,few,CAISESWGFQETQYF,TGTGCCATCAGTGAGTCATGGGGCTTCCAAGAGACCCAGTACTTC
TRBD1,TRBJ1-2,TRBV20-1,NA,CSASDRDSPNYGYTF,TGCAGTGCTAGTGACCGGGACAGTCCTAACTATGGCTACACCTTC
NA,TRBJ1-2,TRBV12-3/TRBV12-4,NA,CASSPSGVNGYTF,TGTGCCAGCAGCCCTTCAGGGGTCAATGGCTACACCTTC
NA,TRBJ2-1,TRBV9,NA,CASSVGTPPGNEQFF,TGTGCCAGCAGCGTAGGGACGCCTCCGGGCAATGAGCAGTTCTTC